This is a list of T cell receptor beta chains from one sample in a study of blood T cells in healthy people across ages. Via MiXCR, TCRdb re-called the 5' RACE reads, giving one row per CDR3 protein. The sample shows roughly 800,000 distinct CDR3 sequences, 36% of them seen only once. Input material: blood. Receptor source: a man younger than 35 in good health. The CDR3 runs from the conserved cysteine through the conserved F or W. The D gene is left open where the match is weak. Size values are once, few and many counts, or a class for expanded clones, and some rows have none.

abundance: few; d_gene: NA; j_gene: TRBJ1-4; v_gene: TRBV9; CDR3aa: CASSVEAGEEKLFF; CDR3nt: TGTGCCAGCAGCGTAGAGGCAGGGGAGGAAAAACTGTTTTTT
abundance: NA; d_gene: NA; j_gene: TRBJ2-5; v_gene: TRBV12-3/TRBV12-4; CDR3aa: CASSLILQETQYF; CDR3nt: TGTGCCAGCAGTTTGATCCTCCAAGAGACCCAGTACTTC
abundance: NA; d_gene: TRBD2; j_gene: TRBJ2-1; v_gene: TRBV20-1; CDR3aa: CSARWVAGGLGNEQFF; CDR3nt: TGCAGTGCTAGATGGGTAGCGGGGGGGCTAGGCAATGAGCAGTTCTTC
abundance: NA; d_gene: TRBD1; j_gene: TRBJ1-5; v_gene: TRBV6-2/TRBV6-3; CDR3aa: CASSGGTGVNQPQHF; CDR3nt: TGTGCCAGCAGCGGGGGCACAGGGGTCAATCAGCCCCAGCATTTT
abundance: NA; d_gene: NA; j_gene: TRBJ2-3; v_gene: TRBV5-1; CDR3aa: CASSLGSQESTDTQYF; CDR3nt: TGCGCCAGCAGCTTGGGCAGCCAGGAGAGCACAGATACGCAGTATTTT
abundance: NA; d_gene: NA; j_gene: TRBJ1-2; v_gene: TRBV10-3; CDR3aa: CAITGGRSDGYTF; CDR3nt: TGTGCCATCACGGGGGGACGCTCGGATGGCTACACCTTC
abundance: many; d_gene: NA; j_gene: TRBJ1-5; v_gene: TRBV12-3/TRBV12-4; CDR3aa: CASSSRTAYSNQPQHF; CDR3nt: TGTGCCAGCAGTTCGAGGACAGCGTATAGCAATCAGCCCCAGCATTTT
abundance: NA; d_gene: NA; j_gene: TRBJ2-7; v_gene: TRBV21-1; CDR3aa: CASSKNGSRRTYEQYF; CDR3nt: TGTGCCAGCAGCAAAAACGGATCCCGGCGGACCTACGAGCAGTACTTC
abundance: few; d_gene: NA; j_gene: TRBJ2-5; v_gene: TRBV20-1; CDR3aa: CSARVEASNEQYF; CDR3nt: TGCAGTGCTAGAGTGGAAGCTAGCAATGAGCAGTACTTC
abundance: many; d_gene: NA; j_gene: TRBJ2-5; v_gene: TRBV20-1; CDR3aa: CSARIGRKKLQETQYF; CDR3nt: TGCAGTGCTAGAATCGGGCGGAAGAAGCTCCAAGAGACCCAGTACTTC
abundance: few; d_gene: NA; j_gene: TRBJ2-5; v_gene: TRBV7-2; CDR3aa: CASSLEWTEQYF; CDR3nt: TGTGCCAGCAGCTTAGAGTGGACAGAACAGTACTTC
abundance: NA; d_gene: NA; j_gene: TRBJ2-7; v_gene: TRBV19; CDR3aa: CASSPPGRGAEQYF; CDR3nt: TGTGCCAGTAGTCCACCGGGACGAGGGGCCGAGCAGTACTTC
abundance: NA; d_gene: NA; j_gene: TRBJ2-6; v_gene: TRBV9; CDR3aa: CATRRRGQIHIGSGASVLTF; CDR3nt: TGTGCCACCCGGCGACGTGGGCAGATCCATATCGGCTCTGGGGCCAGCGTCCTGACTTTC
abundance: many; d_gene: NA; j_gene: TRBJ1-1; v_gene: TRBV12-3/TRBV12-4; CDR3aa: CASTDRIGSAFF; CDR3nt: TGTGCCAGCACCGACAGGATCGGTTCAGCTTTCTTT
abundance: NA; d_gene: TRBD1; j_gene: TRBJ1-1; v_gene: TRBV15; CDR3aa: CATRPDRGWTEAFF; CDR3nt: TGTGCCACCAGACCGGACAGGGGTTGGACTGAAGCTTTCTTT
abundance: NA; d_gene: TRBD1; j_gene: TRBJ2-1; v_gene: TRBV7-9; CDR3aa: CASSFPWDRERVEQFF; CDR3nt: TGTGCCAGCAGCTTCCCCTGGGACAGGGAAAGAGTTGAGCAGTTCTTC
abundance: few; d_gene: NA; j_gene: TRBJ2-7; v_gene: TRBV12-3/TRBV12-4; CDR3aa: CASSPRPISYEQYF; CDR3nt: TGTGCCAGCAGCCCTCGACCGATATCCTACGAGCAGTACTTC
abundance: NA; d_gene: TRBD1; j_gene: TRBJ2-1; v_gene: TRBV7-9; CDR3aa: CASSGDRDGTYNEQFF; CDR3nt: TGTGCCAGCAGCGGAGACAGGGACGGAACCTACAATGAGCAGTTCTTC
abundance: few; d_gene: NA; j_gene: TRBJ2-4; v_gene: TRBV7-9; CDR3aa: CASSPWEEQYF; CDR3nt: TGTGCCAGCAGCCCCTGGGAAGAGCAGTACTTC
abundance: NA; d_gene: NA; j_gene: TRBJ1-1; v_gene: TRBV27; CDR3aa: CASSLSGPAGTEAFF; CDR3nt: TGTGCCAGCAGTTTATCAGGGCCAGCGGGCACTGAAGCTTTCTTT
abundance: NA; d_gene: NA; j_gene: TRBJ1-1; v_gene: TRBV6-5; CDR3aa: CVSSYPGTEAFF; CDR3nt: TGTGTCAGCAGTTATCCCGGGACTGAAGCTTTCTTT